Listed here is a single T cell receptor beta chain. Its antigen is still unknown. Nothing much larger sits one base from this clone, and base qualities are not available. Trimming removed 4 bases from V and 8 bases from J; the gene matches leave 7 bases unexplained. CDR1 and CDR2 were assigned from the germline V gene (reference sequence) as DFQATT and SNEGSKA. The CDR3 goes from the cysteine to the phenylalanine over 15 residues. The DNA shown is the 45-base CDR3, in frame from base 1. The sample originates from a study of CD8 T cells in Susac syndrome (dated by TCRdb to the late 2010s). The study in broad terms: Whether CD8+ T cell activation and differentiation in Susac syndrome was antigen driven was tested using repertoire sequencing. General study outcomes and caveats: The number of individuals in the TCR sequencing and HLA analysis was recognized as being relatively small.

Peripheral blood CD8+ and CD4+ T cells from healthy donors, Susac syndrome patients and multiple sclerosis patients were profiled using high-throughput TCR beta sequencing. Multiple sclerosis controls were treatment-naive patients with stable or active relapsing-remitting disease fulfilling revised McDonald criteria. Bulk CD8+ and CD4+ T cells were purified by magnetic negative isolation, whereas CD8+ TEMRA cells were enriched by FACS. Blood was collected in EDTA tubes and processed within 24 hours, with PBMCs isolated through density gradient centrifugation. PBMCs intended for TCR sequencing were cryopreserved in liquid nitrogen and thawed later in a water bath at 37 degrees C. The sorted or isolated CD4+, CD8+ and CD8+ TEMRA cells had a purity of 90% or higher. RNA was extracted using the RNeasy kit, and roughly 0.5 to 1 microgram was reverse transcribed with random hexamers. The immunoSEQ multiplex PCR assay, which covers 54 Vbeta and 13 Jbeta segments, was used to amplify TCR beta CDR3 regions. PCR amplification bias was corrected using a synthetic template baseline for primer optimization and computational correction. The study's processing was this. Reads were annotated to V, D and J genes according to IMGT and were analyzed with immunoSEQ Analyzer, with only productive sequences retained. Clonality was calculated as one minus the Shannon entropy normalized by log2 of the number of productive unique sequences. For each patient and control, public and private clones were evaluated among the 100 most prevalent clones. Clones were defined as Susac-specific if absent from the healthy and MS cohorts, from 900 to 1,300 published viral clones and from other ImmuneACCESS disease sequences. In-frame beta chains were kept once TCRdb had trimmed the public reads at Q25 with fastp and called clones with MiXCR. Entries that share a CDR3 protein sequence are merged under the most common genes and DNA. The V and J calls were determined by TCRdb, not by the authors. The sample table records 150,000 to 250,000 distinct CDR3 sequences; around 96% of these occur just once. The ten largest clones take up 0.093% of the sample.

The sequence joins TRBV20-1 to TRBJ2-1, and TRBD2 aligns with 14 junction nucleotides. This sequence originates from a human donor with multiple sclerosis. Sequenced material: CD4+ T cells from PBMCs. The CDR3 is CSATFGTSGSYEQFF. The nucleotides read TGCAGTGCTACTTTCGGGACTAGCGGGAGCTATGAGCAGTTCTTC.